The 26 T cell receptor beta chains reported below all come from one sample, sequenced in a study of T cells in Graves' hyperthyroidism and ophthalmopathy. Amplified TCR beta CDR3 regions derived from RNA transcripts. HTBI primers were used for first-round RT-PCR of the TCR CDR3. TCRdb passed the multiplex PCR reads through MiXCR, listing each CDR3 protein once. The top ten hold 30% to 35% of the sample, which has 250,000 or so distinct CDR3 sequences, roughly 15% seen once. Sequenced sample: blood. The source is a woman in her 50s with Graves' hyperthyroidism that later progressed to Graves' ophthalmopathy.

This chain connects TRBV2 to TRBJ1-3; perhaps TRBD1 as D (5 bases). CDR3 length: 14 amino acids. Trimming pared 6 bases from V and 0 bases from J, leaving 9 bases between. Germline assignment: CDR1 SNHLY and CDR2 FYNNEI. The CDR3 protein is CASSTGRSGNTIYF. The CDR3 bases are TGTGCCAGCAGCACAGGCCGCTCTGGAAACACCATATATTTT.

This clonotype came up once. Being one base from a much bigger clone, this may be a read error. The CDR3 reads CASSPYREAEAFF. CDR3 coding DNA: TGTGCCAGCTCACCGTACAGGGAAGCTGAAGCTTTCTTT. This sequence joins TRBV18 and TRBJ1-1; D is possibly TRBD1 (6 bases). Germline V gene lookup returns CDR1 KGHSH and CDR2 LQKENI. With 3 bases removed from V and 6 bases from J, the gap between germline ends came to 11 bases. There are 13 residues in the CDR3. The full variable domain, completed using reference TRBV18 and TRBJ1-1, is NAGVMQNPRHLVRRRGQEARLRCSPMKGHSHVYWYRQLPEEGLKFMVYLQKENIIDESGMPKERFSAEFPKEGPSILRIQQVVRGDSAAYFCASSPYREAEAFFGQGTRLTVV.

The CDR3 nucleotides are TGTGCCAGTAGTATCGGGCAGTTTGCCTATGGCTACACCTTC. Amino acid sequence: CASSIGQFAYGYTF. This chain uses TRBV19 with TRBJ1-2; D remains ambiguous. Germline CDR1 reads LNHDA; CDR2 reads SQIVND (reference sequence). The CDR3 is made up of 14 amino acids. Trimming cost V 3 bases and J 4 bases, with 12 bases left between them.

CDR3 coding DNA: TGTGCCAGTAGTATCTTTTATGGCAATCAGCCCCAGCATTTT. Its protein product is CASSIFYGNQPQHF. V is TRBV19 and J is TRBJ1-5; no firm D call. V lost 3 bases and J lost 2, with 8 bases in between. The CDR3 has 14 amino acids. Germline V CDR1 and CDR2: LNHDA, SQIVND (reference sequence).

This clonotype came up many times. This chain joins TRBV18 and TRBJ1-1, with D tentatively TRBD1 (5 bases). The CDR3 is 16 amino acids. The V end was cut by 3 bases, the J end by 5 bases, with 19 bases between. CDR1 is KGHSH and CDR2 is LQKENI in the germline V gene. The CDR3 spells CASSPFPPQARTEAFF. The CDR3 region has the DNA TGTGCCAGCTCACCCTTCCCGCCACAGGCGAGGACTGAAGCTTTCTTT.

This clonotype was counted at least ten times. V and J are TRBV6-1 and TRBJ2-7; TRBD2 aligns across 8 bases. With V trimmed by 4 bases and J by 0 bases, 5 bases remained unmatched. CDR3 length equals 15 residues. Germline-derived CDR1 and CDR2 are MNHNS and SASEGT. CDR3 in DNA: TGTGCCAGCAGTGCCCAGGCGGGAGGCTCCTACGAGCAGTACTTC. As protein: CASSAQAGGSYEQYF.

The table lists this clonotype with many counts. The V and J genes are TRBV30 and TRBJ1-1, with D unclear. This CDR3 comprises 13 residues. Per germline, CDR1 GTSNPN and CDR2 SVGIG (reference sequence). Between the trimmed V and J ends, which lost 5 bases and 1 base, there was a span of 11 bases. CDR3 in DNA: TGTGCCTGGTCGGACTGGGGGAACACTGAAGCTTTCTTT. Protein product: CAWSDWGNTEAFF.

This clonotype occurred many times. The chain uses TRBV6-1 and TRBJ2-7, with D tentatively TRBD1 or TRBD2 (5 bases each). V lost 7 bases, J lost 2 bases, and 18 bases lay in between. Germline CDR1 MNHNS, CDR2 SASEGT. CDR3 size: 15 residues. CDR3 sequence (DNA): TGTGCCAGCATCGAAGACCCGGGACGGACCTACGAGCAGTACTTC. This gives the protein CASIEDPGRTYEQYF.

This clonotype was seen ten or more times. The rearrangement uses TRBV28 and TRBJ2-1; 8 positions match TRBD2. CDR1 is MDHEN and CDR2 is SYDVKM in the germline V gene. The CDR3 is made up of 17 amino acids. Trimming at V came to 4 bases and at J to 9 bases, leaving 17 bases not matched to a gene. The CDR3 loop is CASSSNSGLELLGEQFF. The CDR3 DNA sequence: TGTGCCAGCAGTTCCAACTCGGGACTAGAGCTTTTGGGTGAGCAGTTCTTC. Full variable domain (missing parts from reference TRBV28 and TRBJ2-1): DVKVTQSSRYLVKRTGEKVFLECVQDMDHENMFWYRQDPGLGLRLIYFSYDVKMKEKGDIPEGYSVSREKKERFSLILESASTNQTSMYLCASSSNSGLELLGEQFFGPGTRLTVL.

This clonotype was seen repeatedly, ten times or more. The rearrangement joins TRBV2 to TRBJ2-3; TRBD1 is a possible D gene (6 bases). Trimming took off 7 bases at V and 1 base at J, with 6 bases between the two ends. The CDR3 spans 12 residues. CDR1 is SNHLY and CDR2 is FYNNEI in the germline V gene. The CDR3 DNA reads TGTGCCAGCAACAGGGGCACAGATACGCAGTATTTT. This encodes CASNRGTDTQYF. Using reference TRBV2 and TRBJ2-3 for the parts outside the CDR3, the full variable domain is EPEVTQTPSHQVTQMGQEVILRCVPISNHLYFYWYRQILGQKVEFLVSFYNNEISEKSEIFDDQFSVERPDGSNFTLKIRSTKLEDSAMYFCASNRGTDTQYFGPGTRLTVL.

This clonotype was recorded at least ten times. J is TRBJ2-7 and V is TRBV2, with D tentatively TRBD1 (5 bases). Per the germline V gene, CDR1 is SNHLY and CDR2 is FYNNEI. The CDR3 length is 13 residues. Trimming pared 7 bases from V and 3 bases from J, leaving 13 bases between. The CDR3 sequence: CASNARQSYEQYF. CDR3 nucleotides: TGTGCCAGCAATGCTAGACAGAGCTACGAGCAGTACTTC.

The table lists this clonotype with a few counts. This could be a read error, since a much larger clone is one nucleotide away. The chain employs TRBV10-3 and TRBJ2-2; possibly TRBD1 for D (6 bases). The germline V gene has CDR1 ENHRY and CDR2 SYGVKD. The germline V and J ends were trimmed by 10 bases and 4 bases, with 13 bases remaining between them. The CDR3 has 13 amino acids. The chain's CDR3 is CATQGLSTGELFF. In nucleotides, the CDR3 is TGTGCCACACAGGGTCTTAGCACCGGGGAGCTGTTTTTT.

Many counts were recorded for this clonotype. The rearrangement links TRBV5-5 to TRBJ1-1; D is unresolved. Trimming shortened V by 0 bases and J by 5 bases, and 14 bases separated the two germline ends. The CDR3 runs 15 residues. Per germline, CDR1 SGHKS and CDR2 YYEKEE (reference sequence). This CDR3 is CASSLVFPRGTEAFF. As DNA, the CDR3 is TGTGCCAGCAGCTTGGTCTTCCCCCGGGGTACTGAAGCTTTCTTT.

Ten or more counts support this clonotype. V usage is TRBV5-1 and J usage is TRBJ2-5; no clear D gene. Germline V gene sequence: CDR1 SGHRS, CDR2 YFSETQ. The CDR3 runs to 13 residues. The V gene lost 4 bases and the J gene lost 2 bases, with 9 bases spanning the gap. In nucleotides, the CDR3 is TGCGCCAGCAGCGTTCGGCGGCAAGAGACCCAGTACTTC. Encoded protein: CASSVRRQETQYF.

This clonotype was seen a few times. The gene calls are TRBV20-1 and TRBJ2-7, with 9 nucleotides matching TRBD2. With 0 bases clipped from V and 3 bases from J, the junction kept 12 bases outside the gene matches. Looked up from germline, CDR1 is DFQATT and CDR2 is SNEGSKA (reference sequence). This CDR3 is 17 amino acids long. The CDR3 DNA sequence: TGCAGTGCTAGAGAATCTTTCGGGTTTAGCGGGAGCTACGAGCAGTACTTC. It is translated as CSARESFGFSGSYEQYF.

Ten or more counts support this clonotype. The rearrangement uses TRBV28 and TRBJ1-1; D may be TRBD1 (5 bases). Germline lookup yields CDR1 MDHEN and CDR2 SYDVKM. The V and J ends lost 2 bases and 4 bases respectively, with 14 bases between them. This CDR3 region has 15 residues. DNA of the CDR3: TGTGCCAGCAGTTTAGTAGGGGCCGCGGGCACTGAAGCTTTCTTT. Translating it yields CASSLVGAAGTEAFF.

This clonotype was recorded at least ten times. V is TRBV19 and J is TRBJ1-1, with 7 bases matching TRBD1. The V gene end was trimmed by 6 bases and the J gene end by 5 bases; junction bases not matched to a gene: 12. CDR1 is LNHDA and CDR2 is SQIVND in the germline V gene (reference sequence). The CDR3 contains 15 residues. The CDR3 sequence is CASSPLQGIRTEAFF. The CDR3 DNA sequence: TGTGCCAGTAGCCCATTACAGGGGATAAGGACTGAAGCTTTCTTT. Supplemented by reference TRBV19 and TRBJ1-1, the full variable domain reads DGGITQSPKYLFRKEGQNVTLSCEQNLNHDAMYWYRQDPGQGLRLIYYSQIVNDFQKGDIAEGYSVSREKKESFPLTVTSAQKNPTAFYLCASSPLQGIRTEAFFGQGTRLTVV.

This clonotype was counted a few times. The V call is TRBV14, the J call TRBJ1-1; the D is unclear. V gave up 0 bases and J gave up 11 bases, with 7 bases separating them. In germline, CDR1 is SGHDN, CDR2 FVKESK. The CDR3 length is 11 residues. The CDR3 sequence: CASSQDIEAFF. Here the CDR3 DNA reads TGTGCCAGCAGCCAAGATATAGAGGCTTTCTTT.

The chain joins TRBV19 to TRBJ2-3; D is perhaps TRBD1 or TRBD2 (5 bases each). CDR1 and CDR2 (germline): LNHDA, SQIVND (reference sequence). The V end lost 9 bases, the J end lost 3 bases, and 19 bases lay between the germline ends. This CDR3 contains 15 residues. CDR3 loop: CASDPAGGWTDTQYF. The CDR3, as DNA: TGTGCCAGCGATCCAGCTGGGGGTTGGACAGATACGCAGTATTTT.

This clonotype has just a few counts. J is TRBJ2-1 and V is TRBV4-1; D gene ambiguous. Germline values: CDR1 MGHRA, CDR2 YSYEKL. This CDR3 region has 17 residues. V gave up 3 bases and J gave up 4 bases, with 19 bases separating them. The CDR3 bases are TGCGCCAGCAGCCAGTCTTCACTGGGCCAAGCTTACAATGAGCAGTTCTTC. Amino acid sequence: CASSQSSLGQAYNEQFF.

Comments on this clonotype: This sequence may be a read error, since a much larger clone differs from it by one base. This chain uses TRBV7-6 with TRBJ2-5; D is unresolved. The CDR3 extends over 15 amino acids. The germline V gene has CDR1 SGHVS and CDR2 FNYEAQ. V was pared by 6 bases and J by 2 bases, with 16 bases between. The CDR3 is CASRPPGPPQETQYF. The CDR3 region has the DNA TGTGCCAGCAGGCCCCCAGGCCCCCCACAAGAGACCCAGTACTTC.

This clonotype was recorded only once. The chain recombines TRBV29-1 with TRBJ2-7; tentative D call: TRBD2 (7 bases). CDR1 and CDR2 from the germline V gene are SQVTM and ANQGSEA. This CDR3 comprises 15 residues. V lost 6 bases and J 1 base, leaving 19 bases between the germline ends. The CDR3 is CSVMGAGERSYEQYF. CDR3 DNA sequence: TGCAGCGTCATGGGGGCGGGGGAAAGATCCTACGAGCAGTACTTC.

This chain links TRBV9 with TRBJ2-7, with TRBD1 identical over 7 bases. The CDR3 is made up of 14 amino acids. CDR1 and CDR2 (germline): SGDLS, YYNGEE. With 3 bases clipped from V and 3 bases from J, the junction kept 6 bases outside the gene matches. The CDR3 sequence is CASSETGQNYEQYF. The CDR3 DNA sequence: TGTGCCAGCAGCGAAACGGGACAGAACTACGAGCAGTACTTC.

In this sample, this clonotype turned up many times. J is TRBJ2-3 and V is TRBV28; D remains ambiguous. CDR3 size: 16 residues. Trimming removed 3 bases from V and 2 bases from J, with 15 bases in between. The germline V gene encodes CDR1 MDHEN and CDR2 SYDVKM. The CDR3 DNA is TGTGCCAGCAGTTTGAAAGGGAAGTTTTACACAGATACGCAGTATTTT. Protein: CASSLKGKFYTDTQYF.

This clonotype was detected many times. The chain combines TRBV9 with TRBJ2-1; D might be TRBD2 (6 bases). The CDR3 has 13 residues. With 0 bases removed from V and 9 bases from J, the gap between germline ends came to 10 bases. The germline gives CDR1 SGDLS, CDR2 YYNGEE. The CDR3 sequence is CASSVVGGVEQFF. The CDR3 DNA sequence: TGTGCCAGCAGCGTAGTCGGAGGGGTTGAGCAGTTCTTC.

This clonotype was observed a handful of times. This chain links TRBV9 with TRBJ2-7; D uncertain. With 0 bases removed from V and 1 base from J, the gap between germline ends came to 5 bases. The germline V gene has CDR1 SGDLS and CDR2 YYNGEE. There are 13 residues in the CDR3. DNA for the CDR3: TGTGCCAGCAGCGTAGGGCAGTCCTACGAGCAGTACTTC. It translates to CASSVGQSYEQYF.